This passage covers 10 T cell receptor beta chains from one sample sequenced in a study of blood T cells in healthy people across ages. Through a sample-barcoded 5' primer and a J-beta primer mix, a second PCR was run for roughly 6 to 12 cycles. TCRdb called the 5' RACE reads again in MiXCR, with one record for every CDR3 protein. The repertoire holds roughly 1.6 million distinct CDR3 sequences, with 34% as singletons. The material sequenced was blood. The receptors stem from a woman in her twenties or thirties in good health.

This clonotype was counted between two and nine times. This rearrangement joins TRBV7-3 to TRBJ2-1, with D perhaps TRBD2 (6 bases). The V end lost 6 bases, the J end lost 9 bases, and 24 bases lay between the germline ends. The CDR3 is 16 amino acids. CDR1 and CDR2 from the germline V gene are SGHTA and FQGTGA. The chain's CDR3 is CASSPAAGSRGSEQFF. The CDR3 coding sequence is TGTGCCAGCAGTCCTGCCGCGGGGAGTAGGGGTTCTGAGCAGTTCTTC.

This clonotype was observed at least ten times. This chain uses TRBV2 with TRBJ1-2; the match to TRBD1 covers 7 bases. The CDR3 is 13 amino acids. The V gene end was trimmed by 4 bases and the J gene end by 4 bases; junction bases not matched to a gene: 3. Germline V lookup: CDR1 SNHLY, CDR2 FYNNEI. In DNA form, the CDR3 reads TGTGCCAGCAGTGGACAGGGATCCTATGGCTACACCTTC. It yields the protein CASSGQGSYGYTF.

This chain links TRBV30 with TRBJ2-1, with TRBD2 matching over 8 bases. The CDR3 is 15 residues long. CDR1 and CDR2 (germline): GTSNPN, SVGIG (reference sequence). Trimming removed 0 bases from V and 6 bases from J; junction bases left unmatched: 7. CDR3 DNA sequence: TGTGCCTGGAGTGTACTCGCGGGAGGTACCAATGAGCAGTTCTTC. This encodes CAWSVLAGGTNEQFF.

The sample holds a few counts of this clonotype. J is TRBJ2-5 and V is TRBV6-1; no reliable D call. V lost 4 bases to trimming and J lost 0 bases, with 12 bases between them. Germline CDR1 reads MNHNS; CDR2 reads SASEGT. The CDR3 runs to 15 residues. CDR3 nucleotides: TGTGCCAGCAGTGTTAGTCGAAAGAACCAAGAGACCCAGTACTTC. Translating gives CASSVSRKNQETQYF.

This clonotype occurred a few times. The chain is built from TRBV5-1 and TRBJ2-5; 11 nucleotides agree with TRBD2. Germline assignment: CDR1 SGHRS and CDR2 YFSETQ. The CDR3 consists of 14 residues. Trimming took 7 bases from V and 4 from J; bases not matched to a gene: 6. The CDR3 loop is CASGETSGIETQYF. DNA of the CDR3: TGCGCCAGCGGCGAGACTAGCGGGATAGAGACCCAGTACTTC.

The chain carries TRBV2 and TRBJ2-2; D may be TRBD2 (6 bases). V shed 0 bases and J shed 7 bases, with 18 bases lying between them. The V gene's germline CDR1 is SNHLY and CDR2 FYNNEI. CDR3 length equals 17 residues. Here the CDR3 DNA reads TGTGCCAGCAGTGAAGCGCTTGGGACTCCGTTTTTCGGGGAGCTGTTTTTT. Its translation is CASSEALGTPFFGELFF.

V is TRBV12-3 or TRBV12-4 and J is TRBJ2-5, with 10 bases aligning to TRBD2. This CDR3 is built from 16 residues. Unmatched junction bases numbered 10, after V lost 4 bases and J lost 5 bases. CDR3 nucleotide sequence: TGTGCCAGCAGTTCTCTAGCGGGAGAGGTTAGGGAGACCCAGTACTTC. Protein product: CASSSLAGEVRETQYF.

The chain employs TRBV7-8 and TRBJ1-1; D is unresolved. CDR1 is SGHVS and CDR2 is FQNEAQ in the germline V gene. Trimming stripped 5 bases from V and 0 bases from J, with 13 bases between. The CDR3 sequence is 15 residues long. The CDR3 loop is CASSVRRTVNTEAFF. The CDR3 region has the DNA TGTGCCAGCAGCGTCCGACGGACCGTGAACACTGAAGCTTTCTTT.

The chain carries TRBV11-2 and TRBJ2-7; 7 nucleotides match TRBD2. Losses at the gene ends were 4 bases for V and 3 bases for J; bases not matched to a gene: 9. The CDR3 spans 15 residues. CDR1 and CDR2 from the germline V gene are SGHAT and FQNNGV. CDR3 amino acids: CASSSTAGVFYEQYF. CDR3 DNA: TGTGCCAGCAGCTCAACGGCGGGAGTTTTCTACGAGCAGTACTTC.

Worth noting for this clonotype: A much larger clone lies a single base off, so this may be a read error. This rearrangement joins TRBV5-6 to TRBJ2-5, with D hard to call. This CDR3 comprises 13 residues. The germline V gene encodes CDR1 SGHDT and CDR2 YYEEEE. CDR3 region: CACSLWVGETQYF. In nucleotides, the CDR3 is TGTGCCTGCAGCTTGTGGGTAGGAGAGACCCAGTACTTC.